The 5 T cell receptor beta chains in this list originate from one sample, sequenced in a study of OX40 agonist ivuxolimab in advanced cancers. Here immunoSEQ multiplex PCR was the method, and the copy in TCRdb shows in-frame clones only, minus some. The sample includes 40,000 to 50,000 clones, approximately 90% seen only once; the top ten take roughly 36%. The sample was CD4+ or CD8+ T cells sorted from blood, taken in a trial of the OX40 agonist ivuxolimab. Receptors originate from an adult with an advanced solid tumor such as melanoma, head and neck, liver or kidney cancer.

This sequence joins TRBV30 and TRBJ2-2, with 13 bases matching TRBD2. CDR3 length: 15 amino acids. V gave up 1 base and J gave up 6 bases; unmatched junction bases: 2. Germline CDR1 and CDR2: GTSNPN and SVGIG (reference sequence). The CDR3 DNA follows: TGTGCCTGGAGTGCGGGACTAGCGGGACCCGGGGAGCTGTTTTTT. Protein sequence: CAWSAGLAGPGELFF.

The chain combines TRBV28 with TRBJ2-1; the D is unclear. The CDR3 has 12 amino acids. Germline lookup yields CDR1 MDHEN and CDR2 SYDVKM. Between the trimmed V and J ends, which lost 5 bases and 8 bases, there was a span of 10 bases. The CDR3 DNA reads TGTGCCAGCAGTCCCGGGTGGGATGAGCAGTTCTTC. Protein product: CASSPGWDEQFF. Using reference TRBV28 and TRBJ2-1 for the parts outside the CDR3, the full variable domain is DVKVTQSSRYLVKRTGEKVFLECVQDMDHENMFWYRQDPGLGLRLIYFSYDVKMKEKGDIPEGYSVSREKKERFSLILESASTNQTSMYLCASSPGWDEQFFGPGTRLTVL.

This rearrangement joins TRBV19 to TRBJ1-2; 8 bases match TRBD1. V shed 1 base, J shed 7 bases, and the junction held 2 bases outside the gene matches. This CDR3 has 13 residues. Germline V lookup: CDR1 LNHDA, CDR2 SQIVND (reference sequence). CDR3 in amino acids: CASSIGTGPGYTF. The CDR3 nucleotides are TGTGCCAGTAGTATAGGGACAGGGCCTGGCTACACCTTC.

J is TRBJ2-2 and V is TRBV7-2; TRBD2 matches 10 bases. Trimming cost V 3 bases and J 4 bases; bases outside gene matches: 14. Per germline, CDR1 SGHTA and CDR2 FQGNSA. The CDR3 consists of 19 residues. In DNA, the CDR3 is TGTGCCAGCAGCTTTCAGTATGCGGCTAGCGGGAGACCCACCGGGGAGCTGTTTTTT. This sequence encodes CASSFQYAASGRPTGELFF.

The chain couples TRBV4-2 to TRBJ2-1, with 10 bases aligning to TRBD2. In germline, CDR1 is LGHNA, CDR2 YNFKEQ. The CDR3 extends over 16 amino acids. The V gene end was trimmed by 0 bases and the J gene end by 9 bases; junction bases not matched to a gene: 8. This chain's CDR3 is CASSQEFSGRLGEQFF. DNA of the CDR3: TGTGCCAGCAGCCAAGAATTTAGCGGGAGGCTGGGTGAGCAGTTCTTC.